These 6 T cell receptor beta chains share one sample of origin, sequenced in a study of control samples from healthy donors and cancer patients. Assay used: immunoSEQ multiplex PCR; TCRdb lists only in-frame clones, some missing. The top ten hold 1.4% of the sample, which has over 150,000 clones, more than 90% seen once. Sequencing input: blood. The receptors stem from a man aged 30-40 years in good health.

The chain recombines TRBV11-2 with TRBJ1-1; D uncertain. The CDR3 length is 15 residues. Deletions cut 5 bases from V and 1 base from J, with 14 bases between. Germline-derived CDR1 and CDR2 are SGHAT and FQNNGV. CDR3 coding DNA: TGTGCCAGCAGCAACCTGGCGGCAAGGAACACTGAAGCTTTCTTT. Translation gives CASSNLAARNTEAFF. Full variable domain (missing parts from reference TRBV11-2 and TRBJ1-1): EAGVAQSPRYKIIEKRQSVAFWCNPISGHATLYWYQQILGQGPKLLIQFQNNGVVDDSQLPKDRFSAERLKGVDSTLKIQPAKLEDSAVYLCASSNLAARNTEAFFGQGTRLTVV.

The rearrangement uses TRBV6-5 and TRBJ1-2, with a weak D call TRBD1 (6 bases). Germline CDR1 MNHEY, CDR2 SVGAGI. The CDR3 is 14 amino acids. With 7 bases removed from V and 3 bases from J, the gap between germline ends came to 15 bases. The DNA of the CDR3 is TGTGCCAGCAACTCCTTAGGGGGTTACTATGGCTACACCTTC. It codes for CASNSLGGYYGYTF.

The chain is built from TRBV9 and TRBJ1-6; D possibly corresponds to TRBD1 (5 bases). Trimming cost V 4 bases and J 0 bases, with 8 bases left between them. The germline V gene encodes CDR1 SGDLS and CDR2 YYNGEE. The CDR3 is 15 residues long. CDR3 DNA sequence: TGTGCCAGCAGCCCGACAGACTCCTATAATTCACCCCTCCACTTT. Residues: CASSPTDSYNSPLHF.

This chain uses TRBV6-5 with TRBJ2-2, with D possibly TRBD2 on 6 matching bases. Between the trimmed V and J ends, which lost 0 bases and 1 base, there was a span of 9 bases. CDR1 MNHEY and CDR2 SVGAGI come from the germline V gene. This CDR3 comprises 16 residues. CDR3 loop: CASSYSGGKNTGELFF. CDR3 nucleotide sequence: TGTGCCAGCAGTTACTCGGGGGGAAAGAACACCGGGGAGCTGTTTTTT.

The CDR3 coding sequence is TGTGCTAGTGGTTTGACATCGGACAGCACAAGCAATCAGCCCCAGCATTTT. Its protein is CASGLTSDSTSNQPQHF. The rearrangement links TRBV12-5 to TRBJ1-5; possible D gene TRBD1, 6 bases. The V gene's germline CDR1 is LGHNT and CDR2 FRNRAP. The CDR3 has 17 amino acids. The V gene lost 2 bases and the J gene lost 1 base, with 15 bases spanning the gap.

The chain combines TRBV27 with TRBJ1-5; unclear D gene. The V end lost 0 bases, the J end lost 3 bases, and 6 bases lay between the germline ends. CDR3 length equals 14 residues. Germline lookup yields CDR1 MNHEY and CDR2 SMNVEV (reference sequence). DNA for the CDR3: TGTGCCAGCAGTTTATCCGGCACCAATCAGCCCCAGCATTTT. Protein sequence: CASSLSGTNQPQHF.